The 6 T cell receptor beta chains below come from one sample, sequenced in a study of blood T cell repertoires in COVID-19. Sequencing used immunoSEQ multiplex PCR; TCRdb keeps in-frame clones, though not all of them. The table lists some 520,000 clones, approximately 92% of them singletons. Sequenced sample: peripheral blood. These receptor sequences come from a man between 18 and 29 years old with COVID-19, enrolled during active disease.

The rearrangement links TRBV5-1 to TRBJ2-3; the D is unclear. Germline CDR1 reads SGHRS; CDR2 reads YFSETQ. The CDR3 extends over 13 amino acids. Deletions cut 0 bases from V and 4 bases from J, with 6 bases between. The chain's CDR3 is CASSLGRSDTQYF. In nucleotides, the CDR3 is TGCGCCAGCAGCTTGGGCAGGTCAGATACGCAGTATTTT.

V is TRBV15 and J is TRBJ2-7; a weak D match, TRBD1 (6 bases). The V end lost 2 bases, the J end lost 6 bases, and 8 bases lay between the germline ends. CDR3 length: 12 amino acids. The germline CDR1 and CDR2 sequences are LNHNV and YYDKDF (reference sequence). CDR3 DNA: TGTGCCACCAGCAGACAGGGGAGCGAGCAGTACTTC. Translating gives CATSRQGSEQYF. Looking up the rest from reference TRBV15 and TRBJ2-7 gives the full variable domain: DAMVIQNPRYQVTQFGKPVTLSCSQTLNHNVMYWYQQKSSQAPKLLFHYYDKDFNNEADTPDNFQSRRPNTSFCFLDIRSPGLGDTAMYLCATSRQGSEQYFGPGTRLTVT.

In its sample, this clone was seen once. The chain couples TRBV27 to TRBJ1-1; D not certain. The length of the CDR3 is 13 residues. Trimming removed 5 bases at V and 3 bases at J, with 10 bases between. Germline CDR1 and CDR2: MNHEY and SMNVEV (reference sequence). CDR3 protein: CASSEQVDTEAFF. The CDR3 bases are TGTGCCAGCAGTGAGCAAGTAGACACTGAAGCTTTCTTT.

The rearrangement links TRBV12-5 to TRBJ2-4, with a tentative D call TRBD2 (5 bases). Germline V gene data show CDR1 as LGHNT and CDR2 as FRNRAP. V was shortened by 4 bases and J by 3 bases, with 10 bases between the two germline ends. The CDR3 covers 14 residues. The CDR3 is CASGSGEGKNIQYF. In DNA form, the CDR3 reads TGTGCTAGTGGTTCGGGCGAGGGCAAAAACATTCAGTACTTC.

This rearrangement joins TRBV7-9 to TRBJ2-7; TRBD2 matches 7 bases. V dropped 2 bases and J dropped 6; count of bases not matched to a gene: 7. Germline V lookup: CDR1 SEHNR, CDR2 FQNEAQ (reference sequence). CDR3 size: 14 residues. The CDR3 DNA reads as TGTGCCAGCAGCTTAAGCGGGGTCTCACTCGAGCAGTACTTC. It is translated as CASSLSGVSLEQYF.

This clone has just one count. The chain links TRBV6-5 to TRBJ2-7; D not resolved. This CDR3 comprises 15 residues. Germline lookup yields CDR1 MNHEY and CDR2 SVGAGI. V lost 0 bases, J lost 0 bases, and 9 bases lay in between. The CDR3 nucleotides are TGTGCCAGCAGTTACTCGGATAGCCCCTCCTACGAGCAGTACTTC. Translated, it gives CASSYSDSPSYEQYF.